Shown below are 24 T cell receptor beta chains from a single sample sequenced in a study of T cells in localized non-small cell lung cancer (dated by TCRdb to 2020 to 2021). Libraries came from the immunoSEQ multiplex PCR assay. As stored in TCRdb, this immuneACCESS dataset retains in-frame rearrangements with V and J assigned. A fraction of the clones does not appear; measured against another copy, unresolved V genes explain less than half of the discrepancy, and the remainder lacks a known reason. Recorded for this sample are around 36,000 clones; around 81% of them occurred a single time. The ten biggest clones cover about 7% of the sample. Specimen: peripheral blood mononuclear cells, collected before any cancer treatment. These TCRs come from a male donor aged 60 or older with stage II lung adenocarcinoma.

J is TRBJ2-5 and V is TRBV5-4; D gene ambiguous. This CDR3 is 12 amino acids long. V was pared by 0 bases and J by 5 bases, with 5 bases between. CDR1 is SGHNT, CDR2 YYREEE, per germline (reference sequence). The chain's CDR3 is CASSLELETQYF. The DNA of the CDR3 is TGTGCCAGCAGCTTGGAGTTGGAGACCCAGTACTTC.

This chain uses TRBV5-6 with TRBJ2-1; the D gene is possibly TRBD2 (7 bases). This CDR3 contains 14 residues. Trimming took 3 bases from V and 8 from J, leaving 15 bases between them. Germline-derived CDR1 and CDR2 are SGHDT and YYEEEE. CDR3 in amino acids: CASSSGRGAYEQFF. The CDR3 nucleotides read TGTGCCAGCAGCTCAGGACGGGGGGCGTATGAGCAGTTCTTC.

Written as DNA, the CDR3 is TGTGCCAGCAGTACACAGGGCTACACTGAAGCTTTCTTT. Translating gives CASSTQGYTEAFF. V and J are TRBV7-8 and TRBJ1-1, with D possibly being TRBD1 (6 bases). With 6 bases removed from V and 3 bases from J, the gap between germline ends came to 11 bases. In germline, CDR1 is SGHVS, CDR2 FQNEAQ. The CDR3 extends over 13 amino acids.

The chain employs TRBV27 and TRBJ2-4; D tentatively reads TRBD1 or TRBD2 (5 bases each). CDR3 size: 16 residues. The V end lost 6 bases, the J end lost 6 bases, and 21 bases lay between the germline ends. The germline V gene has CDR1 MNHEY and CDR2 SMNVEV (reference sequence). CDR3 protein: CASSSRLQGGGNIQYF. The CDR3 nucleotides read TGTGCCAGCAGCTCCCGACTCCAGGGTGGGGGAAACATTCAGTACTTC.

This chain connects TRBV7-9 to TRBJ1-2; the D is unclear. The V gene lost 4 bases and the J gene lost 2 bases, with 8 bases spanning the gap. Germline lookup yields CDR1 SEHNR and CDR2 FQNEAQ (reference sequence). This CDR3 contains 13 residues. The CDR3 DNA follows: TGTGCCAGCAGCTCCCCCAACAACTATGGCTACACCTTC. Its translation: CASSSPNNYGYTF.

V is TRBV7-9 and J is TRBJ2-5, with a tentative D call TRBD2 (5 bases). TRBJ2-7 matches the DNA end more closely, so the J call is doubtful. The V gene's germline CDR1 is SEHNR and CDR2 FQNEAQ (reference sequence). This CDR3 comprises 11 residues. CDR3 nucleotide sequence: TGTGCCAGCAGCCGGGACTACGAGCAGTACTTC. Translated, it gives CASSRDYEQYF.

This sequence joins TRBV7-9 and TRBJ2-5; possibly TRBD1 for D (6 bases). The CDR3 extends over 14 amino acids. Germline CDR1 reads SEHNR; CDR2 reads FQNEAQ (reference sequence). V gave up 3 bases and J gave up 4 bases, with 12 bases separating them. This CDR3 reads CASSFRTVRETQYF. The DNA for the CDR3 is TGTGCCAGCAGCTTCCGGACAGTCCGAGAGACCCAGTACTTC. Filled out from reference TRBV7-9 and TRBJ2-5, the complete variable domain reads DTGVSQNPRHKITKRGQNVTFRCDPISEHNRLYWYRQTLGQGPEFLTYFQNEAQLEKSRLLSDRFSAERPKGSFSTLEIQRTEQGDSAMYLCASSFRTVRETQYFGPGTRLLVL.

The V call is TRBV6-6, the J call TRBJ1-2; no clear D. V was clipped by 3 bases and J by 1 base, with 9 bases between them. CDR1 MNHNY and CDR2 SVGAGI come from the germline V gene (reference sequence). The CDR3 consists of 14 residues. The DNA of the CDR3 is TGTGCCAGCAGTTATAACAGCTTTAACTATGGCTACACCTTC. It is translated as CASSYNSFNYGYTF.

The rearrangement uses TRBV5-1 and TRBJ2-2; 15 bases are a match to TRBD2. The V gene's germline CDR1 is SGHRS and CDR2 YFSETQ. The CDR3 length is 19 residues. Germline trimming cut 2 bases from V and 4 bases from J; bases unmatched to any gene: 9. The CDR3 here is CASSFGLAGGKIGTGELFF. The CDR3 region has the DNA TGCGCCAGCAGCTTCGGACTAGCGGGAGGGAAAATAGGCACCGGGGAGCTGTTTTTT.

The chain is built from TRBV27 and TRBJ1-5; TRBD1 matches at 7 bases. Trimming took 4 bases from V and 7 from J; bases not matched to a gene: 7. CDR3 length equals 14 residues. CDR1 and CDR2 (germline): MNHEY, SMNVEV (reference sequence). The CDR3 loop is CASSSRDREQPQHF. Here the CDR3 DNA reads TGTGCCAGCAGTTCCCGGGACAGAGAACAGCCCCAGCATTTT.

This chain links TRBV9 with TRBJ2-2; D is uncertain. The V and J ends lost 2 bases and 0 bases respectively, with 8 bases between them. The germline CDR1 and CDR2 sequences are SGDLS and YYNGEE. The CDR3 is made up of 15 amino acids. CDR3 in amino acids: CASSVETTNTGELFF. CDR3 nucleotides: TGTGCCAGCAGCGTTGAGACCACGAACACCGGGGAGCTGTTTTTT.

This clone appeared a few times. The chain employs TRBV9 and TRBJ2-1; 11 positions agree with TRBD2. The CDR3 extends over 15 amino acids. Germline assignment: CDR1 SGDLS and CDR2 YYNGEE. Trimming at V came to 3 bases and at J to 2 bases, leaving 1 base not matched to a gene. The CDR3 here is CASSATSGTYNEQFF. As DNA, the CDR3 is TGTGCCAGCAGCGCGACTAGCGGGACCTACAATGAGCAGTTCTTC.

The V and J genes are TRBV18 and TRBJ2-2; D is perhaps TRBD2 (5 bases). The CDR3 is 16 amino acids. Looked up from germline, CDR1 is KGHSH and CDR2 is LQKENI. Trimming cost V 3 bases and J 5 bases, with 16 bases left between them. CDR3 residues: CASSPFEKRGTGELFF. CDR3 sequence (DNA): TGTGCCAGCTCACCCTTTGAAAAACGGGGAACCGGGGAGCTGTTTTTT.

The rearrangement uses TRBV4-1 and TRBJ2-1; 9 bases map to TRBD1. Germline V gene data show CDR1 as MGHRA and CDR2 as YSYEKL. The CDR3 loop spans 15 amino acids. With V trimmed by 0 bases and J by 7 bases, 4 bases remained unmatched. CDR3 sequence reads: CASSQDKGQGNEQFF. As DNA, the CDR3 is TGCGCCAGCAGCCAAGATAAGGGACAGGGTAATGAGCAGTTCTTC.

This chain joins TRBV5-5 and TRBJ1-2, with TRBD1 as a possible D gene (5 bases). The CDR3 length is 15 residues. Germline V CDR1 and CDR2: SGHKS, YYEKEE (reference sequence). The ends were cut back, 5 bases at V and 2 bases at J, with 16 bases in the middle. This chain's CDR3 is CASSPSPWGNYGYTF. The CDR3 nucleotides are TGTGCCAGCAGTCCCAGCCCCTGGGGGAACTATGGCTACACCTTC.

This clone was detected only once. This chain connects TRBV5-6 to TRBJ1-2, with D possibly matching TRBD1 (6 bases). This CDR3 region has 14 residues. Germline-derived CDR1 and CDR2 are SGHDT and YYEEEE. Trimming stripped 6 bases from V and 3 bases from J, with 15 bases between. CDR3 bases: TGTGCCAGCACCTTTGAAGGGGGGGACTATGGCTACACCTTC. Translated: CASTFEGGDYGYTF.

The V call is TRBV28, the J call TRBJ1-3; no reliable D call. The CDR3 is made up of 16 amino acids. The germline CDR1 and CDR2 sequences are MDHEN and SYDVKM. Deletions cut 4 bases from V and 0 bases from J, with 13 bases between. DNA of the CDR3: TGTGCCAGCAGTTCCCCGGGAGGGCGCTCTGGAAACACCATATATTTT. Protein sequence: CASSSPGGRSGNTIYF.

The genes are TRBV4-2 and TRBJ1-2; D gene unclear. The CDR3 consists of 14 residues. Germline V CDR1 and CDR2: LGHNA, YNFKEQ. Trimming shortened V by 4 bases and J by 5 bases, and 14 bases separated the two germline ends. The CDR3 here is CASSPSIGGYGYTF. Written as DNA, the CDR3 is TGTGCCAGCAGCCCTAGTATCGGAGGGTATGGCTACACCTTC.

This chain joins TRBV9 and TRBJ1-1, with TRBD1 as a possible D gene (6 bases). CDR1 SGDLS and CDR2 YYNGEE come from the germline V gene. The CDR3 has 15 residues. V lost 1 base and J 1 base, leaving 11 bases between the germline ends. CDR3 region: CASSVWDTQNTEAFF. CDR3 sequence (DNA): TGTGCCAGCAGCGTATGGGACACCCAGAACACTGAAGCTTTCTTT.

This clone was counted only a few times. The chain joins TRBV9 to TRBJ2-1; unclear D gene. Germline V lookup: CDR1 SGDLS, CDR2 YYNGEE. V lost 0 bases and J lost 4, with 5 bases in between. This CDR3 region has 13 residues. The CDR3 spells CASSVEEYNEQFF. The DNA of the CDR3 is TGTGCCAGCAGCGTAGAAGAGTACAATGAGCAGTTCTTC.

The chain has TRBV4-2 and TRBJ2-1, with D maybe TRBD2 (5 bases). The CDR3 covers 16 residues. Germline V lookup: CDR1 LGHNA, CDR2 YNFKEQ. The germline V and J ends were trimmed by 4 bases and 1 base, with 14 bases remaining between them. The CDR3 loop reads CASSRLLVLSYNEQFF. The CDR3 nucleotides read TGTGCCAGCAGCCGTTTACTAGTCCTATCCTACAATGAGCAGTTCTTC.

The chain couples TRBV7-9 to TRBJ1-2; D unresolved. CDR3 length: 14 amino acids. CDR1 and CDR2 (germline): SEHNR, FQNEAQ (reference sequence). With 2 bases removed from V and 0 bases from J, the gap between germline ends came to 7 bases. The chain's CDR3 is CASSLSGANYGYTF. CDR3 bases: TGTGCCAGCAGCTTATCGGGAGCTAACTATGGCTACACCTTC.

V is TRBV7-2 and J is TRBJ2-7, with D tentatively TRBD2 (5 bases). This CDR3 has 13 residues. The V gene lost 5 bases and the J gene lost 3 bases, with 11 bases spanning the gap. CDR1 and CDR2 (germline): SGHTA, FQGNSA. CDR3 in amino acids: CASSPGMLYEQYF. CDR3 in DNA: TGTGCCAGCAGCCCCGGGATGCTCTACGAGCAGTACTTC.

The CDR3 nucleotides read TGCGCCAGCAGCCAAGATCGCCGTTTGGGTACCGGGGAGCTGTTTTTT. This encodes CASSQDRRLGTGELFF. The genes are TRBV4-3 and TRBJ2-2; D remains unclear. The V end lost 0 bases, the J end lost 5 bases, and 13 bases lay between the germline ends. Germline CDR1 is LGHNA and CDR2 is YSLEER. This CDR3 region has 16 residues.